This T cell receptor beta chain was profiled in a study of T cells expressing NK-cell markers (dated by TCRdb to 2018 to 2021). Looking at the study overall: Fewer than ten donors provided sorted CD3+CD56+NKG2C+, CD3+CD56+NKG2C- and CD3+CD56-NKG2C+ T-cell subsets, whose TCR beta-chain repertoires were profiled. Among the eight sequenced donors, seven were HCMV-seropositive and one was HCMV-seronegative. Randomly selected healthy volunteers, three men and five women, were used as the eight sequenced donors. Illumina HiSeq 2000/2500, MiSeq or NextSeq was used to sequence libraries as 2 x 150 bp reads. Broad study findings and their caveats: Those dominant clonotypes were again the most abundant among CD3+CD56-NKG2C+ cells in a few donors, at about 25-60.1%. Whether the expanded NKG2C-expressing T cell clones were specific for HCMV antigens was left unclear. In six donors, the dominant CD3+CD56+NKG2C+ clonotypes ranked among the top 10 CD8+ clonotypes, making up roughly 1.0-8% of CD8+ T cells.

Sequenced using an Illumina HiSeq 2000. TCR beta cDNA libraries were prepared using 5'RACE template switching, which introduced a universal primer site and unique molecular identifiers. Priming for cDNA synthesis came from the TCR beta constant segment, and two successive PCR amplification steps followed. The authors' analysis ran thus. Reads were demultiplexed and grouped by UMI with MIGEC, and clonotypes were assembled and quantified with MiTCR. To exclude erroneous sequences, any TCR cDNA sequence not supported by at least two reads was discarded. The tcR package was used for downstream repertoire analysis, and clonotypes were matched across fractions by CDR3 nucleotide sequence plus V segment. VDJmatch was used to annotate antigen specificity against VDJdb, with one amino acid substitution in CDR3 permitted. TCRdb reprocessed the reads, and each CDR3 protein sequence is entered once, without DNA. The V and J calls here are based on TCRdb, not the publication. This sample's clone table shows roughly 350,000 distinct CDR3 sequences. The ten largest account for under 6.5% of the sample.

HCMV serostatus was determined by detecting HCMV-specific IgG in serum with a commercial ELISA kit. Peripheral blood mononuclear cells were isolated from blood by Ficoll density gradient centrifugation. The cysteine opens and the phenylalanine closes a CDR3 of 15 amino acids. No DNA appears here. The CDR1 and CDR2 encoded by the germline V gene (reference sequence) are LGHDT and YNNKEL. In regard to this clonotype: Its antigen is still unknown.

The sequenced material came from blood T cells: a sorted CD56 or NKG2C T cell subset, CD4+ or CD8+ T cells, or bulk PBMC T cells (not recorded which). The sequence was collected from a man aged 18-70 years in good health. The chain joins TRBV3-1 to TRBJ1-2; without DNA, the TCRdb call of TRBD1 cannot be checked. CDR3 region: CASSGDSHKNYGYTF.